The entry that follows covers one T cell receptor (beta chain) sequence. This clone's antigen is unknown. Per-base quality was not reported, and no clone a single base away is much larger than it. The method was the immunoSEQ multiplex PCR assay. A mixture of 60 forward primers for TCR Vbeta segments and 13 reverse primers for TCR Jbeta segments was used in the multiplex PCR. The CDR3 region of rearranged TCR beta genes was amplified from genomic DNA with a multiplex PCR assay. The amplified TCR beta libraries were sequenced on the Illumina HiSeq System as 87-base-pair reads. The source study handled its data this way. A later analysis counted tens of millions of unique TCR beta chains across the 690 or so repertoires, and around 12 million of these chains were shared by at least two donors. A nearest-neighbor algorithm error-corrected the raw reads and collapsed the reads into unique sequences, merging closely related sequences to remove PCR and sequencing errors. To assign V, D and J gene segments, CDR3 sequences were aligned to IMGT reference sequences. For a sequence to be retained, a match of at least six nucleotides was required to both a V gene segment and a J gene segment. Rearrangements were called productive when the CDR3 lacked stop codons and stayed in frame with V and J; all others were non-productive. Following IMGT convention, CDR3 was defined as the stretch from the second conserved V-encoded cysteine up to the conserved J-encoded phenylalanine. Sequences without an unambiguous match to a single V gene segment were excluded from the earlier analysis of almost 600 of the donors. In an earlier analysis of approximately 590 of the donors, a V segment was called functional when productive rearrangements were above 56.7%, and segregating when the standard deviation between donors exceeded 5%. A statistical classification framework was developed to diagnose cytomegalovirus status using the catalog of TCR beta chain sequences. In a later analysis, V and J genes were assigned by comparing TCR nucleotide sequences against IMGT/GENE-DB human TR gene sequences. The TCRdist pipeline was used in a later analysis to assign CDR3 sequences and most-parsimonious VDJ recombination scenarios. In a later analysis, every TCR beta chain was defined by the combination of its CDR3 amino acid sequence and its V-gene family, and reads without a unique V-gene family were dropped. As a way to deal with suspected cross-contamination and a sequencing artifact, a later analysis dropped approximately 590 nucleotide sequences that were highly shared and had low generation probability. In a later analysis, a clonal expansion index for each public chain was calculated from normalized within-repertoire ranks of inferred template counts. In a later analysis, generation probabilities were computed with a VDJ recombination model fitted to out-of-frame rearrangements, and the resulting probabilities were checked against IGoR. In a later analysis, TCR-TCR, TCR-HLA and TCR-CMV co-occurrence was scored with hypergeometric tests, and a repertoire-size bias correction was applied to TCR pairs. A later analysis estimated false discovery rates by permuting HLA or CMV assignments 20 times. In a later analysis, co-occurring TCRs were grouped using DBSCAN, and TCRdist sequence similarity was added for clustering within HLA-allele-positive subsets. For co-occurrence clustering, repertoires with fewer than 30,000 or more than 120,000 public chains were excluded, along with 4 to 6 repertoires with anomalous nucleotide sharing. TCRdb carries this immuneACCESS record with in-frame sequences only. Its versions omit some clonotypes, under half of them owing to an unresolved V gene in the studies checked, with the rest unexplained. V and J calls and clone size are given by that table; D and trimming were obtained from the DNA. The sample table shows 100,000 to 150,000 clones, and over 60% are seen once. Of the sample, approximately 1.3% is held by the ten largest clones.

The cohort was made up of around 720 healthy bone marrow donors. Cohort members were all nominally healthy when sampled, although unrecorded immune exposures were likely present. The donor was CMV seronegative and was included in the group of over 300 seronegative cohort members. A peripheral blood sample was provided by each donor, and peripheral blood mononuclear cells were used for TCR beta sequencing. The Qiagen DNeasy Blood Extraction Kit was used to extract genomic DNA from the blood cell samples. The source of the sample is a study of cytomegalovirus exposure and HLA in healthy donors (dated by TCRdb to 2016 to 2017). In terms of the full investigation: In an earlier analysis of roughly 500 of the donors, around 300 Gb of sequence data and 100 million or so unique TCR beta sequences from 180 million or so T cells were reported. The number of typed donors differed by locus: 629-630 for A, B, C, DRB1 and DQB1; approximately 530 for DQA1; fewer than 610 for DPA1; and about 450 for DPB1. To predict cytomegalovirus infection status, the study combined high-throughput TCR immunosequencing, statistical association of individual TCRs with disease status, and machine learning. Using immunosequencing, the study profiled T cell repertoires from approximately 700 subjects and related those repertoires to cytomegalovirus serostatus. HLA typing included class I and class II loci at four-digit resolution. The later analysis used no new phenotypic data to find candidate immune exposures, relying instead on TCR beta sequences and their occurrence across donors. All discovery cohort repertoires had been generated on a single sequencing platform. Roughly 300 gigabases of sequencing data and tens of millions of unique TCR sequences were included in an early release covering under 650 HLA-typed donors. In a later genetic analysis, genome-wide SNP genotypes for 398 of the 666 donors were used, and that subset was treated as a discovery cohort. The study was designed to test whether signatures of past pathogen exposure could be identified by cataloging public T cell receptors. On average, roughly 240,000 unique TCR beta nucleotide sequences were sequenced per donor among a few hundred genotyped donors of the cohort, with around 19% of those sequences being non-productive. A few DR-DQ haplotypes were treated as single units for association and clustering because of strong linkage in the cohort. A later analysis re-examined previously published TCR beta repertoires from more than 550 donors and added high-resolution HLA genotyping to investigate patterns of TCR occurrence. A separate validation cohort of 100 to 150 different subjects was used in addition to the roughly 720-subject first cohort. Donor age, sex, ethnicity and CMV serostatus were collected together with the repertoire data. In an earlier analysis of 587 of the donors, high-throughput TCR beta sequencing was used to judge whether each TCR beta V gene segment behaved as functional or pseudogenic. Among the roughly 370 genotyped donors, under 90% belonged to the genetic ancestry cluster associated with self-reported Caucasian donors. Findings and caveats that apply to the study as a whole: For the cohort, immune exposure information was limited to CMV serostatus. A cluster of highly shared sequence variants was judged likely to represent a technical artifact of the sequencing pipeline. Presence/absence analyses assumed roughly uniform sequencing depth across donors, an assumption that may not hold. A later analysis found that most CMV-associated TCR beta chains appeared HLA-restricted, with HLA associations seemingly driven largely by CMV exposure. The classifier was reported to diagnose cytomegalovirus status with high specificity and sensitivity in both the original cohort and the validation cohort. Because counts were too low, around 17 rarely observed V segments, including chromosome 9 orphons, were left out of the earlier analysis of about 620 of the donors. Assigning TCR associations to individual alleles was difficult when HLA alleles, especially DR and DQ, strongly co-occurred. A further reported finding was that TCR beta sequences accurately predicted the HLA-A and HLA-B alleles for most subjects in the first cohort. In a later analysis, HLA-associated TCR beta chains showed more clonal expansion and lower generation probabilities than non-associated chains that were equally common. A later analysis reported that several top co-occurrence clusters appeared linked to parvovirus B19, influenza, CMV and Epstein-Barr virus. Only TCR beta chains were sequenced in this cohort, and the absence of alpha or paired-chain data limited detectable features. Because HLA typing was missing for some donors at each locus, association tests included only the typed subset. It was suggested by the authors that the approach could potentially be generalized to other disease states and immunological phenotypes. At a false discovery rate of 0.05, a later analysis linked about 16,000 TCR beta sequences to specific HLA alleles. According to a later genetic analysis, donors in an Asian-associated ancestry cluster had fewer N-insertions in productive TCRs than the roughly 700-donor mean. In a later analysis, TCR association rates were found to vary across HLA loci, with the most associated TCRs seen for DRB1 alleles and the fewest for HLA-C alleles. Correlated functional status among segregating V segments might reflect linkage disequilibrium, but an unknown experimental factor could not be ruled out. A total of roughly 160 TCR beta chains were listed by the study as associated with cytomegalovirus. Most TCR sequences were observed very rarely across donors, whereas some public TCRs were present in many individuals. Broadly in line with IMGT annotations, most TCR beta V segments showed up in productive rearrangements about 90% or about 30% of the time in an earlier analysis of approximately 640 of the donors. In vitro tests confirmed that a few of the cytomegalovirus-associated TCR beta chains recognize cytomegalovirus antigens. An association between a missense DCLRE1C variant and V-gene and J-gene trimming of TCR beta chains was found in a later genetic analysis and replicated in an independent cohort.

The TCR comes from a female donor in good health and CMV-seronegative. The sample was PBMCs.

The CDR3 region has the sequence CASSLATYRDRGDHEQYF. The DNA reads TGTGCCAGCAGCTTAGCCACCTACCGGGACAGGGGTGACCACGAGCAGTACTTC. The chain links TRBV7-9 with TRBJ2-7; TRBD1 lines up with 10 middle nucleotides. Including the terminal cysteine and phenylalanine, the CDR3 comprises 18 residues. Only the CDR3 DNA stays, 54 bases, in frame from base 1. The CDR1 and CDR2 encoded by the germline V gene (reference sequence) are SEHNR and FQNEAQ. V loses 0 bases at its end and J loses 5 bases; junction bases beyond the gene matches: 13.